The 15 T cell receptor beta chains presented below share a single source sample, sequenced in a study of blood T cell repertoires in COVID-19. Only in-frame clones appear in the TCRdb table, and some are missing; sequencing was by immunoSEQ multiplex PCR. The sample includes about 110,000 clones, around four fifths of them seen just once. The sequenced sample was peripheral blood. The source of these receptors is a woman in her sixties with acute or convalescent COVID-19.

This chain connects TRBV10-3 to TRBJ1-3, with D possibly being TRBD1 (6 bases). The CDR3 runs 16 residues. Germline values: CDR1 ENHRY, CDR2 SYGVKD. V shed 3 bases and J shed 0 bases, with 12 bases lying between them. The CDR3, as DNA: TGTGCCATCAGTGACTACAGGGATCTCTCTGGAAACACCATATATTTT. Translating gives CAISDYRDLSGNTIYF.

The CDR3 loop is CASSLVSGGEQYF. Here the CDR3 DNA reads TGTGCCAGCAGCTTAGTCTCCGGGGGGGAGCAGTACTTC. V usage is TRBV7-2 and J usage is TRBJ2-7, with 7 bases matching TRBD2. The J segment lost 7 bases and the V segment lost 1 base, leaving 4 bases of the junction unmatched. This CDR3 is 13 amino acids long. CDR1 and CDR2 from the germline V gene are SGHTA and FQGNSA.

V and J are TRBV30 and TRBJ1-2; 11 bases map to TRBD1. The V gene end was trimmed by 4 bases and the J gene end by 7 bases; junction bases not matched to a gene: 2. Germline V CDR1 and CDR2: GTSNPN, SVGIG (reference sequence). CDR3 size: 12 residues. DNA for the CDR3: TGTGCCTGGACGGACAGGGGGCTTGGCTACACCTTC. As protein: CAWTDRGLGYTF.

The chain carries TRBV5-1 and TRBJ1-4; no clear D gene. CDR3 size: 13 residues. Germline CDR1 SGHRS, CDR2 YFSETQ. Trimming shortened V by 0 bases and J by 8 bases, and 8 bases separated the two germline ends. DNA for the CDR3: TGCGCCAGCAGCTTGGGGCAGTCGGAAAAACTGTTTTTT. Its translation: CASSLGQSEKLFF.

This chain links TRBV18 with TRBJ2-3; D is possibly TRBD2 (6 bases). V dropped 3 bases and J dropped 2 bases, with 12 bases sitting between them. Germline CDR1 reads KGHSH; CDR2 reads LQKENI. The CDR3 totals 15 residues. CDR3 in amino acids: CASSPNGGPTDTQYF. The CDR3 DNA reads TGTGCCAGCTCACCGAATGGAGGGCCCACAGATACGCAGTATTTT.

The chain recombines TRBV20-1 with TRBJ2-7, with D possibly TRBD2 on 5 matching bases. CDR3 size: 11 residues. Trimming pared 7 bases from V and 6 bases from J, leaving 13 bases between. CDR1 and CDR2 from the germline V gene are DFQATT and SNEGSKA (reference sequence). Here the CDR3 DNA reads TGCAGTGTCAGCGGCACAACCGAGCAGTACTTC. Protein product: CSVSGTTEQYF.

This clone occurred once. The sample carries other DNA sequences with the same CDR3. This chain connects TRBV19 to TRBJ1-2; TRBD1 matches at 7 bases. V gave up 3 bases and J gave up 3 bases; unmatched junction bases: 1. CDR1 and CDR2 (germline): LNHDA, SQIVND (reference sequence). CDR3 length: 13 amino acids. The CDR3 sequence: CASSITGDYGYTF. The CDR3 DNA reads TGTGCCAGTAGTATCACAGGGGACTATGGCTACACCTTC.

The rearrangement joins TRBV7-9 to TRBJ1-3; 7 bases are shared with TRBD1. Germline V gene data show CDR1 as SEHNR and CDR2 as FQNEAQ (reference sequence). This CDR3 spans 15 amino acids. The V and J ends lost 7 bases and 0 bases, in that order; junction bases with no gene match: 6. CDR3 sequence (DNA): TGTGCCAGCAATATACAGGGGAACTCTGGAAACACCATATATTTT. Its translation is CASNIQGNSGNTIYF.

The rearrangement joins TRBV7-6 to TRBJ2-6; D is ambiguous. The germline CDR1 and CDR2 sequences are SGHVS and FNYEAQ. Trimming took off 5 bases at V and 0 bases at J, with 8 bases between the two ends. There are 15 residues in the CDR3. The DNA of the CDR3 is TGTGCCAGCAGCCAAAGTAGCTCTGGGGCCAACGTCCTGACTTTC. Translated, it gives CASSQSSSGANVLTF.

The chain links TRBV6-5 to TRBJ1-1, with no clear D. This CDR3 has 13 residues. V was trimmed by 8 bases and J by 2 bases, leaving 12 bases between them. Germline loops: CDR1 MNHEY, CDR2 SVGAGI. The CDR3 loop reads CASSMSVNTEAFF. The CDR3, as DNA: TGTGCCAGCTCAATGTCGGTTAACACTGAAGCTTTCTTT.

This rearrangement joins TRBV7-2 to TRBJ2-7; 7 bases map to TRBD2. V lost 4 bases to trimming and J lost 4 bases; unmatched junction nucleotides: 4. This CDR3 has 13 amino acids. Looked up from germline, CDR1 is SGHTA and CDR2 is FQGNSA. The CDR3 nucleotides are TGTGCCAGCAGCTCGAGGGGACTATACGAGCAGTACTTC. It encodes CASSSRGLYEQYF.

In nucleotides, the CDR3 is TGTGCCACCAGGGGAACAGGGGGCATTAACTATGGCTACACCTTC. Protein: CATRGTGGINYGYTF. The chain uses TRBV15 and TRBJ1-2; TRBD1 aligns across 9 bases. With 6 bases clipped from V and 1 base from J, the junction kept 6 bases outside the gene matches. Germline lookup yields CDR1 LNHNV and CDR2 YYDKDF (reference sequence). This CDR3 has 15 residues.

The chain uses TRBV6-6 and TRBJ1-1; D gene unclear. This CDR3 spans 12 amino acids. The germline V gene encodes CDR1 MNHNY and CDR2 SVGAGI (reference sequence). The V end lost 4 bases, the J end lost 1 base, and 4 bases lay between the germline ends. Here the CDR3 DNA reads TGTGCCAGCAGTTTACAGAACACTGAAGCTTTCTTT. It specifies CASSLQNTEAFF.

The V and J genes are TRBV24-1 and TRBJ2-1; TRBD2 aligns across 11 bases. The CDR3 spans 18 residues. Per the germline V gene, CDR1 is KGHDR and CDR2 is SFDVKD. V lost 2 bases, J lost 5 bases, and 10 bases stayed unmatched. As DNA, the CDR3 is TGTGCCACCAGTGATTCCGACTTAGCGGGAGGGCCCCACAATGAGCAGTTCTTC. It is translated as CATSDSDLAGGPHNEQFF.

The chain combines TRBV10-3 with TRBJ2-5; D remains ambiguous. The CDR3 is 15 residues long. The germline V gene encodes CDR1 ENHRY and CDR2 SYGVKD. Between the trimmed V and J ends, which lost 4 bases and 2 bases, there was a span of 14 bases. This CDR3 reads CAISVSGSPQETQYF. The DNA for the CDR3 is TGTGCCATCAGTGTTTCCGGGTCCCCACAAGAGACCCAGTACTTC.